This T cell receptor beta chain came from a study of blood T cell repertoires in COVID-19. Across the whole study: PBMCs, B-cell-depleted T cells, or T cells provided the cDNA or gDNA that made up the material.

This CDR3 spans 12 amino acids. The germline V gene encodes CDR1 SNHLY and CDR2 FYNNEI. Trimming removed 6 bases at V and 5 bases at J, with 11 bases between. Profiled with immunoSEQ multiplex PCR; TCRdb holds only in-frame clones, not every one. The data hold tens of thousands of clones, with 60% to 75% observed a single time. This chain uses TRBV2 with TRBJ2-7; D may be TRBD1 (6 bases). This sequence was found in a woman of 80 years or more with acute or convalescent COVID-19. Sequenced: peripheral blood. The CDR3 spells CASRIQGHEQYF. The CDR3, as DNA: TGTGCCAGCAGAATACAGGGCCACGAGCAGTACTTC.